Listed here are 18 T cell receptor beta chains from one sample, sequenced in a study of cytomegalovirus exposure and HLA in healthy donors (dated by TCRdb to the late 2010s). Preparation of the library involved the immunoSEQ multiplex PCR assay. For the multiplex PCR, a mixture combining 60 forward primers for TCR Vbeta segments and 13 reverse primers for TCR Jbeta segments was used. TCRdb retrieved this table from immuneACCESS and kept in-frame rearrangements only. Not all clones are present; in checked studies, unresolved V genes account for under half, and no reason is known for the remainder. The sample data list some 200,000 clones, and about 89% of these were observed just once. Jointly, the top ten make up roughly 1% of the sample. The sample consisted of PBMCs. Every receptor here comes from a woman between 18 and 30 years old in good health and CMV-seronegative.

Remarks on this clone: An end of the junction differs from the germline gene, which may be a read error. The rearrangement joins TRBV11-3 to TRBJ2-5; 8 positions match TRBD2. Germline values: CDR1 SGHNT, CDR2 YENEEA. The CDR3 totals 15 residues. The CDR3: CASSRTISGIEAQYF. DNA for the CDR3: TGTGCCAGCAGCCGGACCATTAGCGGGATAGAGGCCCAGTACTTC.

The genes are TRBV5-4 and TRBJ2-7, with 10 nucleotides matching TRBD1. Germline assignment: CDR1 SGHNT and CDR2 YYREEE (reference sequence). Trimming removed 4 bases from V and 9 bases from J; junction bases left unmatched: 16. The CDR3 is made up of 16 amino acids. CDR3 DNA: TGTGCCAGCAGCCCAGAGACAGGGGGCAGATTAGAAAGGCAGTACTTC. Encoded protein: CASSPETGGRLERQYF. Full variable domain (rest looked up from reference TRBV5-4 and TRBJ2-7): ETGVTQSPTHLIKTRGQQVTLRCSSQSGHNTVSWYQQALGQGPQFIFQYYREEENGRGNFPPRFSGLQFPNYSSELNVNALELDDSALYLCASSPETGGRLERQYFGPGTRLTVT.

The genes are TRBV7-2 and TRBJ2-5, with 11 bases lining up with TRBD2. The CDR3 contains 16 residues. Looked up from germline, CDR1 is SGHTA and CDR2 is FQGNSA. Unmatched junction bases numbered 6, after V lost 5 bases and J lost 1 base. CDR3 DNA sequence: TGTGCCAGCAGCACGACTAGCGGGGCGATCCAAGAGACCCAGTACTTC. It is translated as CASSTTSGAIQETQYF.

This clone was seen a single time. The J gene is TRBJ1-3, the V gene TRBV19; D possibly corresponds to TRBD1 (5 bases). This CDR3 contains 16 residues. V gave up 3 bases and J gave up 0 bases, with 12 bases separating them. The germline V gene encodes CDR1 LNHDA and CDR2 SQIVND (reference sequence). The CDR3 nucleotides are TGTGCCAGTAGTATGGGGCACACAACCTCTGGAAACACCATATATTTT. As protein: CASSMGHTTSGNTIYF. The whole variable domain, filled in from reference TRBV19 and TRBJ1-3, reads DGGITQSPKYLFRKEGQNVTLSCEQNLNHDAMYWYRQDPGQGLRLIYYSQIVNDFQKGDIAEGYSVSREKKESFPLTVTSAQKNPTAFYLCASSMGHTTSGNTIYFGEGSWLTVV.

The chain recombines TRBV15 with TRBJ1-3, with D possibly matching TRBD1 (5 bases). The CDR3 has 16 residues. The V end was cut by 1 base, the J end by 1 base, with 11 bases between. CDR1 is LNHNV and CDR2 is YYDKDF in the germline V gene (reference sequence). The CDR3 protein is CATSRGGEGSGNTIYF. In DNA form, the CDR3 reads TGTGCCACCAGCAGAGGAGGGGAGGGTTCTGGAAACACCATATATTTT.

The V and J genes are TRBV10-2 and TRBJ2-5; 7 positions match TRBD1. The J call is doubtful: the DNA matches TRBJ2-7 better. Germline lookup yields CDR1 WSHSY and CDR2 SAAADI. CDR3 length: 14 amino acids. CDR3 in DNA: TGCGCCAGCAGAGACAGGGATTTCTCCTACGAGCAGTACTTC. It encodes CASRDRDFSYEQYF.

Regarding this clone: Other DNA sequences in the same sample also yield this CDR3. The chain recombines TRBV6-6 with TRBJ1-5; no clear D. In germline, CDR1 is MNHNY, CDR2 SVGAGI (reference sequence). V was pared by 0 bases and J by 6 bases, with 6 bases between. The CDR3 contains 13 residues. As DNA, the CDR3 is TGTGCCAGCAGTTACTCGAGTGGTCAGCCCCAGCATTTT. Translating gives CASSYSSGQPQHF.

In its sample, this clone was seen a few times. This sequence joins TRBV2 and TRBJ1-2; perhaps TRBD1 as D (6 bases). CDR1 and CDR2 (germline): SNHLY, FYNNEI. The CDR3 extends over 12 amino acids. Trimming left V 6 bases short and J 8 bases short, with 13 bases between. Here the CDR3 DNA reads TGTGCCAGCAGACCCACAGGGAGCGGCTACACCTTC. It yields the protein CASRPTGSGYTF.

This sequence joins TRBV7-9 and TRBJ2-1; possibly TRBD2 for D (6 bases). Trimming took 5 bases from V and 7 from J, leaving 12 bases between them. The length of the CDR3 is 13 residues. The V gene's germline CDR1 is SEHNR and CDR2 FQNEAQ (reference sequence). CDR3 sequence reads: CASSPIRGNEQFF. CDR3 bases: TGTGCCAGCAGCCCCATTCGGGGGAATGAGCAGTTCTTC. Full variable domain (remainder filled in from reference TRBV7-9 and TRBJ2-1): DTGVSQNPRHKITKRGQNVTFRCDPISEHNRLYWYRQTLGQGPEFLTYFQNEAQLEKSRLLSDRFSAERPKGSFSTLEIQRTEQGDSAMYLCASSPIRGNEQFFGPGTRLTVL.

This CDR3 is CASSTGLQETQYF. The CDR3 nucleotides are TGTGCCAGTAGTACGGGACTTCAAGAGACCCAGTACTTC. The chain employs TRBV19 and TRBJ2-5; tentative D call: TRBD2 (6 bases). V lost 4 bases to trimming and J lost 2 bases, with 8 bases between them. CDR3 length: 13 amino acids. CDR1 is LNHDA and CDR2 is SQIVND in the germline V gene (reference sequence).

The count of this clone is one. The J gene is TRBJ1-1, the V gene TRBV10-2, with 10 bases matching TRBD1. From germline, CDR1 is WSHSY and CDR2 SAAADI. The CDR3 totals 14 residues. The J segment lost 2 bases and the V segment lost 6 bases, leaving 3 bases of the junction unmatched. The CDR3 protein is CASRKTGGNTEAFF. Written as DNA, the CDR3 is TGCGCCAGCAGGAAGACAGGGGGCAACACTGAAGCTTTCTTT.

The chain has TRBV11-2 and TRBJ2-7; possible D gene TRBD1, 6 bases. V was shortened by 1 base and J by 2 bases, with 9 bases between the two germline ends. Germline assignment: CDR1 SGHAT and CDR2 FQNNGV. The CDR3 covers 14 residues. The CDR3 coding sequence is TGTGCCAGCAGCTTAGGTCCAGGGGCCTACGAGCAGTACTTC. Amino acid sequence: CASSLGPGAYEQYF.

This chain uses TRBV7-6 with TRBJ2-1; 7 bases map to TRBD2. This CDR3 is 15 amino acids long. Trimming cost V 0 bases and J 4 bases; bases outside gene matches: 3. The germline gives CDR1 SGHVS, CDR2 FNYEAQ. The CDR3 nucleotides are TGTGCCAGCAGCTTAGCGGGAGGGCCTTACAATGAGCAGTTCTTC. This codes for CASSLAGGPYNEQFF.

V is TRBV29-1 and J is TRBJ2-5; 7 positions match TRBD2. The CDR3 extends over 13 amino acids. The ends lost 6 bases at V and 4 bases at J; junction bases unmatched: 8. Germline-derived CDR1 and CDR2 are SQVTM and ANQGSEA. CDR3 bases: TGCAGCGTCGGTTTCGGGGAGGGAGAGACCCAGTACTTC. Translation gives CSVGFGEGETQYF.

This chain joins TRBV11-2 and TRBJ2-5; 10 nucleotides match TRBD2. The V gene's germline CDR1 is SGHAT and CDR2 FQNNGV. This CDR3 spans 19 amino acids. Losses at the gene ends were 4 bases for V and 1 base for J; bases not matched to a gene: 15. The CDR3 sequence is CASSYPLAGDRFGQETQYF. In DNA, the CDR3 is TGTGCCAGCAGCTACCCGCTAGCGGGAGATCGTTTTGGCCAAGAGACCCAGTACTTC. Full variable domain (missing parts from reference TRBV11-2 and TRBJ2-5): EAGVAQSPRYKIIEKRQSVAFWCNPISGHATLYWYQQILGQGPKLLIQFQNNGVVDDSQLPKDRFSAERLKGVDSTLKIQPAKLEDSAVYLCASSYPLAGDRFGQETQYFGPGTRLLVL.

The V and J genes are TRBV10-3 and TRBJ1-5, with 10 bases matching TRBD1. V shed 8 bases, J shed 5 bases, and the junction held 6 bases outside the gene matches. The CDR3 covers 14 residues. CDR1 ENHRY and CDR2 SYGVKD come from the germline V gene. CDR3 sequence: CAISDRGSDQPQHF. The DNA for the CDR3 is TGTGCCATCTCGGACAGGGGGTCGGATCAGCCCCAGCATTTT.

This clone was recorded once. The chain couples TRBV27 to TRBJ2-3; 10 bases align to TRBD2. CDR1 and CDR2 from the germline V gene are MNHEY and SMNVEV (reference sequence). With 5 bases clipped from V and 4 bases from J, the junction kept 21 bases outside the gene matches. This CDR3 is built from 20 residues. For the CDR3, the DNA is TGTGCCAGCAGTCCGATGATACTAGCGGGAAAACCCAAAGCGGCAGATACGCAGTATTTT. This codes for CASSPMILAGKPKAADTQYF.

The rearrangement links TRBV25-1 to TRBJ1-3; D is uncertain. Germline CDR1 MGHDK, CDR2 SYGVNS. The CDR3 runs 13 residues. The V gene lost 5 bases and the J gene lost 3 bases, with 8 bases spanning the gap. The CDR3 DNA reads TGTGCCAGCAGTATCGCAGGTGGAAACACCATATATTTT. Its protein is CASSIAGGNTIYF.